This entry describes one T cell receptor beta chain. Germline lookup yields CDR1 SGDLS and CDR2 YYNGEE. The CDR3 is 14 amino acids. Trimming cost V 4 bases and J 5 bases; bases outside gene matches: 8. The table came from immunoSEQ multiplex PCR; TCRdb's copy has only in-frame clones and leaves some out. The data show 150,000 or so clones, around nine tenths seen once. This sample was included in a study of blood T cell repertoires in COVID-19. Sequencing was carried out using peripheral blood. The sequence was collected from a man aged 60-69 years with active or convalescent COVID-19. The chain employs TRBV9 and TRBJ1-1; 7 bases agree with TRBD1. For the CDR3, the DNA is TGTGCCAGCAGCACGGAGGGGGCTGGTACTGAAGCTTTCTTT. Its protein is CASSTEGAGTEAFF.